This T cell receptor (beta chain) was found in a study of spatial heterogeneity in lung cancer. Across the study: Alpha-chain sequences were detected in numbers that were consistently lower than beta-chain sequences. Overall study results and limits: The estimate shows that only about 7.7% of tumor T cells were covered for alpha and 12% to 15% for beta chains. In tumors, expanded intratumoral alpha and beta TCR counts tracked mutation counts.

This clonotype occurred a few times. Its antigen is still unknown. Time point here: sample taken at primary tumor resection. Unsorted whole RNA from tumor, nontumor lung or frozen PBMC underwent sequencing. Each molecule of TCR cDNA was tagged with one unique molecular identifier. TCRdb reprocessed the 5' RACE reads via MiXCR and lists one record per CDR3 protein. The repertoire holds about 100,000 distinct CDR3 sequences, with 4.4% as singletons. This specimen consisted of lung tumor tissue, obtained at surgery. The sequence came from a male donor with early-stage non-small cell lung cancer.

The CDR3 reads CSAGGRDRGETQYF. The CDR3 coding sequence is TGCAGTGCTGGTGGGCGGGATCGAGGGGAGACCCAGTACTTC. This chain joins TRBV20-1 and TRBJ2-5; maybe TRBD2 (6 bases). V lost 5 bases and J 5 bases, leaving 18 bases between the germline ends. This CDR3 contains 14 residues. The V gene's germline CDR1 is DFQATT and CDR2 SNEGSKA (reference sequence).